Following are 28 T cell receptor beta chains from one sample sequenced in a study of control samples from healthy donors and cancer patients. The repertoire was sequenced with immunoSEQ multiplex PCR; TCRdb's copy has only in-frame clones and lacks some. The sample has 100,000 to 150,000 clones, more than 70% seen once. The sequenced sample consisted of blood. The source is a man aged 60 to 75 in good health.

The chain recombines TRBV4-3 with TRBJ2-3; 8 nucleotides line up with TRBD1. The germline V gene has CDR1 LGHNA and CDR2 YSLEER. The CDR3 runs 16 residues. V lost 0 bases and J lost 8; bases outside the gene matches: 10. CDR3 in DNA: TGCGCCAGCAGCCAAGATCCCGTACAGGGGGGAGTTACGCAGTATTTT. Translated, it gives CASSQDPVQGGVTQYF.

The rearrangement uses TRBV3-1 (or the pseudogene TRBV3-2) and TRBJ1-4; D is uncertain. V was trimmed by 11 bases and J by 8 bases, leaving 18 bases between them. CDR1 and CDR2 (germline): LGHDT, YNNKEL (reference sequence). The CDR3 consists of 13 residues. The CDR3 nucleotides read TGTGCCGTCCAAAGGGCATTAGGGGAAAAACTGTTTTTT. Translating it yields CAVQRALGEKLFF.

This chain links TRBV10-3 with TRBJ2-7, with TRBD1 identical over 7 bases. This CDR3 has 13 amino acids. Germline V CDR1 and CDR2: ENHRY, SYGVKD. Germline trimming cut 6 bases from V and 3 bases from J; bases unmatched to any gene: 5. The DNA for the CDR3 is TGTGCCATCAGGAGGGACAGCTACTACGAGCAGTACTTC. Protein product: CAIRRDSYYEQYF.

The rearrangement links TRBV27 to TRBJ1-2; D may be TRBD1 (5 bases). Germline V gene data show CDR1 as MNHEY and CDR2 as SMNVEV (reference sequence). The CDR3 contains 12 residues. V was shortened by 6 bases and J by 3 bases, with 8 bases between the two germline ends. CDR3 sequence reads: CASRTRDYGYTF. The DNA of the CDR3 is TGTGCCAGCAGGACCAGGGACTATGGCTACACCTTC.

The chain employs TRBV7-2 and TRBJ1-4, with D possibly TRBD1 on 5 matching bases. In germline, CDR1 is SGHTA, CDR2 FQGNSA. The germline V and J ends were trimmed by 4 bases and 5 bases, with 14 bases remaining between them. This CDR3 contains 15 residues. The CDR3 reads CASSSPARGNEKLFF. Written as DNA, the CDR3 is TGTGCCAGCAGCTCCCCAGCGAGGGGAAATGAAAAACTGTTTTTT.

V and J are TRBV28 and TRBJ1-1; 7 bases match TRBD1. After removal of 2 bases from V and 1 base from J, the junction contained 1 base not matched to a gene. CDR3 length: 14 amino acids. Germline assignment: CDR1 MDHEN and CDR2 SYDVKM. The CDR3 DNA sequence: TGTGCCAGCAGTTTAGCAGGGGGGAACACTGAAGCTTTCTTT. It is translated as CASSLAGGNTEAFF.

This chain uses TRBV6-6 with TRBJ2-5; 9 bases match TRBD2. J lost 5 bases, V lost 2 bases, and 9 bases had no gene match. The V gene's germline CDR1 is MNHNY and CDR2 SVGAGI (reference sequence). The CDR3 totals 16 residues. The CDR3 DNA is TGTGCCAGCAGTTACGGAAGGCGGGGGGGAGACGAGACCCAGTACTTC. It encodes CASSYGRRGGDETQYF.

With respect to this clone: A read error may produce the germline difference seen at one junction end. V gene TRBV6-1 combines with J gene TRBJ2-4, with D tentatively TRBD1 or TRBD2 (6 bases each). The germline gives CDR1 MNHNS, CDR2 SASEGT. This CDR3 has 15 residues. The CDR3 DNA reads as TGTGCCAGCAGGGAAGGGGGGAGTGGCAAAAACATTCAGTACTTC. This translates into CASREGGSGKNIQYF.

This sequence joins TRBV2 and TRBJ2-3; 10 positions match TRBD2. This CDR3 is 17 amino acids long. Trimming cost V 6 bases and J 3 bases; bases outside gene matches: 12. Germline CDR1 reads SNHLY; CDR2 reads FYNNEI. This CDR3 reads CASSGKGKLAGTDTQYF. CDR3 DNA: TGTGCCAGCAGCGGTAAGGGAAAACTAGCGGGGACAGATACGCAGTATTTT.

This clone is a singleton in its sample. The chain couples TRBV30 to TRBJ2-1; 9 nucleotides line up with TRBD2. Germline CDR1 is GTSNPN and CDR2 is SVGIG (reference sequence). This CDR3 spans 15 amino acids. Trimming took 0 bases from V and 7 from J; bases not matched to a gene: 7. The CDR3 protein is CAWSVPLAGKNEQFF. Here the CDR3 DNA reads TGTGCCTGGAGTGTACCCCTAGCGGGGAAGAATGAGCAGTTCTTC. Looking up the rest from reference TRBV30 and TRBJ2-1 gives the full variable domain: SQTIHQWPATLVQPVGSPLSLECTVEGTSNPNLYWYRQAAGRGLQLLFYSVGIGQISSEVPQNLSASRPQDRQFILSSKKLLLSDSGFYLCAWSVPLAGKNEQFFGPGTRLTVL.

This chain connects TRBV7-2 to TRBJ2-1; TRBD2 agrees at 11 bases. The CDR3 consists of 14 residues. V trimming: 4 bases; J trimming: 9 bases; junction bases outside the gene matches: 5. Germline V CDR1 and CDR2: SGHTA, FQGNSA. As DNA, the CDR3 is TGTGCCAGCAGCTCGGGACTAGCGGTAGGTGAGCAGTTCTTC. It codes for CASSSGLAVGEQFF. The entire variable domain, with the rest obtained from reference TRBV7-2 and TRBJ2-1, is as follows: GAGVSQSPSNKVTEKGKDVELRCDPISGHTALYWYRQSLGQGLEFLIYFQGNSAPDKSGLPSDRFSAERTGGSVSTLTIQRTQQEDSAVYLCASSSGLAVGEQFFGPGTRLTVL.

J is TRBJ1-1 and V is TRBV19, with 10 bases aligning to TRBD1. This CDR3 region has 16 residues. CDR1 is LNHDA and CDR2 is SQIVND in the germline V gene (reference sequence). The V and J ends lost 2 bases and 0 bases, in that order; junction bases with no gene match: 3. This chain's CDR3 is CASSIFGTGVNTEAFF. The CDR3 nucleotides are TGTGCCAGTAGTATATTTGGGACAGGGGTGAACACTGAAGCTTTCTTT. The full variable domain, in which reference TRBV19 and TRBJ1-1 provide the parts outside the CDR3, is DGGITQSPKYLFRKEGQNVTLSCEQNLNHDAMYWYRQDPGQGLRLIYYSQIVNDFQKGDIAEGYSVSREKKESFPLTVTSAQKNPTAFYLCASSIFGTGVNTEAFFGQGTRLTVV.

V gene TRBV28 combines with J gene TRBJ1-4, with D possibly being TRBD1 (5 bases). This CDR3 spans 15 amino acids. CDR1 and CDR2 (germline): MDHEN, SYDVKM. The V end was cut by 5 bases, the J end by 0 bases, with 10 bases between. The CDR3 nucleotides are TGTGCCAGCAGTCCGGCAGGGTCAACTAATGAAAAACTGTTTTTT. It translates to CASSPAGSTNEKLFF.

The rearrangement links TRBV5-4 to TRBJ2-3; TRBD2 agrees at 7 bases. The CDR3 is 15 residues long. V dropped 1 base and J dropped 1; count of bases not matched to a gene: 3. Germline CDR1 reads SGHNT; CDR2 reads YYREEE (reference sequence). The CDR3 nucleotides are TGTGCCAGCAGCTTGATAAGCGGGGGCACAGATACGCAGTATTTT. It translates to CASSLISGGTDTQYF.

CDR3 in DNA: TGTGCCAGCAGTTACTCAACCGGGTTGGGGACCCAGTACTTC. Encoded protein: CASSYSTGLGTQYF. The chain is built from TRBV6-2 or TRBV6-3 and TRBJ2-5, with no clear D. Germline V gene data show CDR1 as MNHEY and CDR2 as SVGEGT. The CDR3 loop spans 14 amino acids. Between the trimmed V and J ends, which lost 0 bases and 7 bases, there was a span of 12 bases.

The rearrangement joins TRBV30 to TRBJ1-2; D may be TRBD1 (5 bases). The CDR3 sequence is 14 residues long. Trimming took off 4 bases at V and 6 bases at J, with 18 bases between the two ends. Per the germline V gene, CDR1 is GTSNPN and CDR2 is SVGIG (reference sequence). The CDR3 nucleotides are TGTGCCTGGAATACCAAACGGGGGGTAGATGGCTACACCTTC. It encodes CAWNTKRGVDGYTF.

The V and J genes are TRBV5-1 and TRBJ2-3; D possibly corresponds to TRBD1 (6 bases). Germline V gene lookup returns CDR1 SGHRS and CDR2 YFSETQ. Trimming shortened V by 0 bases and J by 2 bases, and 7 bases separated the two germline ends. The CDR3 extends over 14 amino acids. CDR3 in amino acids: CASSLDRATDTQYF. The CDR3 DNA sequence: TGCGCCAGCAGCTTGGACAGGGCCACAGATACGCAGTATTTT. Full variable domain (rest looked up from reference TRBV5-1 and TRBJ2-3): KAGVTQTPRYLIKTRGQQVTLSCSPISGHRSVSWYQQTPGQGLQFLFEYFSETQRNKGNFPGRFSGRQFSNSRSEMNVSTLELGDSALYLCASSLDRATDTQYFGPGTRLTVL.

The table lists this clone with a count of one. This chain uses TRBV20-1 with TRBJ1-5; D might be TRBD1 (6 bases). Per the germline V gene, CDR1 is DFQATT and CDR2 is SNEGSKA (reference sequence). V dropped 3 bases and J dropped 0 bases, with 9 bases sitting between them. The CDR3 is 14 residues long. The CDR3 is CSASKGDSNQPQHF. For the CDR3, the DNA is TGCAGTGCTAGTAAGGGGGATAGCAATCAGCCCCAGCATTTT.

The V gene is TRBV5-1, the J gene TRBJ1-3, with TRBD1 identical over 7 bases. In germline, CDR1 is SGHRS, CDR2 YFSETQ. After removal of 3 bases from V and 8 bases from J, the junction contained 8 bases not matched to a gene. This CDR3 contains 14 residues. The CDR3 reads CASSWQGGTDTIYF. The CDR3, as DNA: TGCGCCAGCAGCTGGCAGGGGGGGACGGACACCATATATTTT.

This rearrangement joins TRBV3-1 (or the pseudogene TRBV3-2) to TRBJ1-1; 7 bases are a match to TRBD1. The CDR3 is 15 residues long. V trimming: 7 bases; J trimming: 0 bases; junction bases outside the gene matches: 8. Per the germline V gene, CDR1 is LGHDT and CDR2 is YNNKEL (reference sequence). The CDR3 DNA reads as TGTGCCAGCACCACCGGGGGACAGTTGAACACTGAAGCTTTCTTT. It is translated as CASTTGGQLNTEAFF.

The chain is built from TRBV7-2 and TRBJ2-4, with D uncertain. Germline assignment: CDR1 SGHTA and CDR2 FQGNSA. The CDR3 length is 14 residues. Trimming cost V 2 bases and J 1 base, with 6 bases left between them. CDR3 DNA sequence: TGTGCCAGCAGCTTATCATGGGCCAAAAACATTCAGTACTTC. Amino acids: CASSLSWAKNIQYF.

The chain is built from TRBV19 and TRBJ1-2; D gene uncertain. There are 13 residues in the CDR3. Per the germline V gene, CDR1 is LNHDA and CDR2 is SQIVND (reference sequence). V lost 6 bases, J lost 0 bases, and 8 bases lay in between. The DNA for the CDR3 is TGTGCCAGTAGGGGTCCAGCTAACTATGGCTACACCTTC. Its protein product is CASRGPANYGYTF.

This clone was observed a few times. The chain is built from TRBV19 and TRBJ1-1; 7 bases agree with TRBD1. This CDR3 has 14 amino acids. Trimming cost V 5 bases and J 4 bases; bases outside gene matches: 7. Germline CDR1 is LNHDA and CDR2 is SQIVND (reference sequence). This CDR3 reads CASSPTTGSTEAFF. CDR3 coding DNA: TGTGCCAGTAGTCCCACGACAGGGAGCACTGAAGCTTTCTTT.

The genes are TRBV28 and TRBJ1-6; 7 bases are shared with TRBD1. The V segment lost 5 bases and the J segment 10 bases; nucleotides outside the gene matches: 8. The CDR3 covers 14 residues. Germline V gives CDR1 MDHEN, CDR2 SYDVKM. This CDR3 reads CASSKGGAISPLHF. The CDR3 DNA follows: TGTGCCAGCAGTAAAGGGGGCGCGATCTCACCCCTCCACTTT.

The sample holds one count of this clone. The genes are TRBV5-4 and TRBJ1-4; D is ambiguous. V was cut by 4 bases and J by 0 bases, with 7 bases left in between. Germline V gene data show CDR1 as SGHNT and CDR2 as YYREEE (reference sequence). The CDR3 consists of 14 residues. The CDR3 region has the DNA TGTGCCAGCAGCACCTCTTCAACTAATGAAAAACTGTTTTTT. This translates into CASSTSSTNEKLFF.

This clone was counted once. The J gene is TRBJ1-3, the V gene TRBV5-1; D is undetermined. Germline V gene data show CDR1 as SGHRS and CDR2 as YFSETQ. The CDR3 consists of 15 residues. V lost 2 bases to trimming and J lost 4 bases, with 13 bases between them. The CDR3 region is CASSFFSPGGNTIYF. In DNA, the CDR3 is TGCGCCAGCAGCTTTTTTTCTCCTGGGGGAAACACCATATATTTT.

The rearrangement links TRBV29-1 to TRBJ1-5; 7 nucleotides line up with TRBD1. Trimming took 4 bases from V and 6 from J; bases not matched to a gene: 6. Germline CDR1 and CDR2: SQVTM and ANQGSEA. CDR3 length equals 13 residues. The chain's CDR3 is CSVAETGSQPQHF. CDR3 coding DNA: TGCAGCGTTGCGGAGACAGGGAGTCAGCCCCAGCATTTT.

This sequence joins TRBV12-3 or TRBV12-4 and TRBJ1-2; D gene ambiguous. The CDR3 runs 11 residues. Trimming removed 2 bases at V and 8 bases at J, with 6 bases between. As DNA, the CDR3 is TGTGCCAGCAGTTTACATATAGGCTACACCTTC. As protein: CASSLHIGYTF.